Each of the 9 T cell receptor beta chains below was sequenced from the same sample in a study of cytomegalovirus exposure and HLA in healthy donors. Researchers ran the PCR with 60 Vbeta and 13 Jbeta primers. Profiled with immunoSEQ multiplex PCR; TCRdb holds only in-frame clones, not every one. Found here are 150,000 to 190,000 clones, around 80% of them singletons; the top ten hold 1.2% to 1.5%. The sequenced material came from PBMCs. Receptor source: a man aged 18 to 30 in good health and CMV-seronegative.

Here the CDR3 DNA reads TGTGCCAGCGGCAGGGGGCTGACTGAAGCTTTCTTT. Its protein product is CASGRGLTEAFF. This chain links TRBV6-5 with TRBJ1-1, with TRBD1 matching 8 bases. Germline-derived CDR1 and CDR2 are MNHEY and SVGAGI. Trimming removed 8 bases from V and 5 bases from J; junction bases left unmatched: 4. This CDR3 is built from 12 residues.

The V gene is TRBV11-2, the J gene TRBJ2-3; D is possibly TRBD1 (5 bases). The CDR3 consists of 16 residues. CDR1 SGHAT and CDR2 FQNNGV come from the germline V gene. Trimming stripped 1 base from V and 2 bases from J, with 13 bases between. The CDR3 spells CASSLAPRDPTDTQYF. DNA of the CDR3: TGTGCCAGCAGCTTAGCTCCCAGGGATCCCACAGATACGCAGTATTTT. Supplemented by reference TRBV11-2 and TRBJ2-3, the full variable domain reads EAGVAQSPRYKIIEKRQSVAFWCNPISGHATLYWYQQILGQGPKLLIQFQNNGVVDDSQLPKDRFSAERLKGVDSTLKIQPAKLEDSAVYLCASSLAPRDPTDTQYFGPGTRLTVL.

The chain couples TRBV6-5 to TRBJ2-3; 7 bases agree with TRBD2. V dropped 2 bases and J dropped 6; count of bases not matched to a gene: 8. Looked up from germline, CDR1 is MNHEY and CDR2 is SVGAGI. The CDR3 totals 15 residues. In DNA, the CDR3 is TGTGCCAGCAGTTACGGGGGGGAGGCGGCCGATACGCAGTATTTT. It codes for CASSYGGEAADTQYF.

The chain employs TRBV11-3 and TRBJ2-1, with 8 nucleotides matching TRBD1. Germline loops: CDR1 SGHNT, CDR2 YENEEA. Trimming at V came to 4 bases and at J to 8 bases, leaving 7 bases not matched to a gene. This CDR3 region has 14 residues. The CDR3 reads CASSSSQGADEQFF. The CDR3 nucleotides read TGTGCCAGCAGCTCAAGTCAGGGGGCCGATGAGCAGTTCTTC. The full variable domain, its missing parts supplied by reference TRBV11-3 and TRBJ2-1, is EAGVVQSPRYKIIEKKQPVAFWCNPISGHNTLYWYLQNLGQGPELLIRYENEEAVDDSQLPKDRFSAERLKGVDSTLKIQPAELGDSAVYLCASSSSQGADEQFFGPGTRLTVL.

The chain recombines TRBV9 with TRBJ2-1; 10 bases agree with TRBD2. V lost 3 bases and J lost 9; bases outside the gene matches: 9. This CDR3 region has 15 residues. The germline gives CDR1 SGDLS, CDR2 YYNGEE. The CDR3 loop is CASSDQREGRLEQFF. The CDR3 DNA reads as TGTGCCAGCAGCGACCAGCGGGAGGGCCGACTTGAGCAGTTCTTC.

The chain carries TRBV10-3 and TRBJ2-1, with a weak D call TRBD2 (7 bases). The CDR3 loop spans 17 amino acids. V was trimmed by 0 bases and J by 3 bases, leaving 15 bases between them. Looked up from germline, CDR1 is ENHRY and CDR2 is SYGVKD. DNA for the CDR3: TGTGCCATCAGTGAGTCGACTCGGGGGGCAGGCTACAATGAGCAGTTCTTC. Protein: CAISESTRGAGYNEQFF.

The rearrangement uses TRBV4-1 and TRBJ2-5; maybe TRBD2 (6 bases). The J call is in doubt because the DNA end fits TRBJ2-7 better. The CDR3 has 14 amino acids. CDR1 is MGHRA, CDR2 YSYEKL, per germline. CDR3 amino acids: CASSQEGGNYEQYF. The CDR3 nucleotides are TGCGCCAGCAGCCAAGAGGGGGGAAACTACGAGCAGTACTTC.

CDR3 nucleotide sequence: TGTGCCACCAGCAGAGAAAGGACTAGCGGCTCCTACGAGCAGTACTTC. This codes for CATSRERTSGSYEQYF. This rearrangement joins TRBV15 to TRBJ2-7, with 10 bases identical to TRBD2. The CDR3 is 16 amino acids. With V trimmed by 0 bases and J by 0 bases, 2 bases remained unmatched. CDR1 LNHNV and CDR2 YYDKDF come from the germline V gene (reference sequence).

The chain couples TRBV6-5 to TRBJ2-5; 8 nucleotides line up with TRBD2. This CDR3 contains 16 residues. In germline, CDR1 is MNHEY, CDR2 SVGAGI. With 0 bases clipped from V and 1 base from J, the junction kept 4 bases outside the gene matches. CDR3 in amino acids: CASSYSPGGTQETQYF. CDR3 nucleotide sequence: TGTGCCAGCAGTTACTCCCCGGGGGGGACCCAAGAGACCCAGTACTTC.